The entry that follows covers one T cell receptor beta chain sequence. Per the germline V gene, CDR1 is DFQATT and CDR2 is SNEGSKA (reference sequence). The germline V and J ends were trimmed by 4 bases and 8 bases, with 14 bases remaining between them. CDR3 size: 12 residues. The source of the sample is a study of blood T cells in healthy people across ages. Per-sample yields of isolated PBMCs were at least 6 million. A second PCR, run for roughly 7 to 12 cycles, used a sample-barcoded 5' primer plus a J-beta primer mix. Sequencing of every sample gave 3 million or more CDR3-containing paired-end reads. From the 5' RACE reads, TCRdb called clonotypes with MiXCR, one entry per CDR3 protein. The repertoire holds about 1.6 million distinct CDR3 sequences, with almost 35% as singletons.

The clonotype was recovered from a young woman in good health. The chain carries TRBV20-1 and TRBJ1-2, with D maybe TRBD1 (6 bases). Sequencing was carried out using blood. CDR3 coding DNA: TGCAGTGCTATCCTCACAGGGTTCGGCTACACCTTC. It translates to CSAILTGFGYTF.